This T cell receptor (beta chain) was retrieved from a study of T cells after yellow fever vaccination. Across the study: The authors prepared low-cell-number fractions using SMART-Seq v4 Ultra Low Input.

CDR1 and CDR2 (germline): SGHRS, YFSETQ. The junction had 9 bases not matched to a gene; V was cut back by 3 bases and J by 4 bases. The CDR3 extends over 15 amino acids. This clonotype was counted between two and nine times. TCRdb reanalysed the 5' RACE reads using MiXCR and keeps one entry per CDR3 protein. The sample has under 300,000 distinct CDR3 sequences; less than 7.5% are singletons. This specimen consisted of CD4+ T cells sorted from PBMCs, obtained on the day of the yellow fever booster vaccination. The chain carries TRBV5-1 and TRBJ2-7; 8 bases map to TRBD1. This sequence was found in a man aged 25 to 40 who received the YFV17D yellow fever vaccine. This CDR3 reads CASSSLGQAPYEQYF. The CDR3 DNA follows: TGCGCCAGCAGCTCTTTGGGACAGGCTCCGTACGAGCAGTACTTC.